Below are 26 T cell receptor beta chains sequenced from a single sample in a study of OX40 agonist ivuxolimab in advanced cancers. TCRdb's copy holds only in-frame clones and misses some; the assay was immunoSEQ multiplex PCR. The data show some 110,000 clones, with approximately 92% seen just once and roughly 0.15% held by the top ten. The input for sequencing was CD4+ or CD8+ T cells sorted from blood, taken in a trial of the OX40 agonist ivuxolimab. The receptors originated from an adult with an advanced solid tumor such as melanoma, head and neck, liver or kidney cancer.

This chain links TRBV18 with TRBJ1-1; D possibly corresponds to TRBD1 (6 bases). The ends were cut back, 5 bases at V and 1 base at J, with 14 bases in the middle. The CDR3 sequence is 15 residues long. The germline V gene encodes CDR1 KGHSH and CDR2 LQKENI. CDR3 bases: TGTGCCAGCTCAAGATCGGGACACCCGAACACTGAAGCTTTCTTT. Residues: CASSRSGHPNTEAFF.

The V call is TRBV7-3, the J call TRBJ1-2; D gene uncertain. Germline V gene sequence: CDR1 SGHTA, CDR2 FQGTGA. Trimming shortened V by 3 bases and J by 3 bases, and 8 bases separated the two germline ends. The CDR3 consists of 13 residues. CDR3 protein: CASSFLGDYGYTF. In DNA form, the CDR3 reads TGTGCCAGCAGCTTTCTGGGCGACTATGGCTACACCTTC.

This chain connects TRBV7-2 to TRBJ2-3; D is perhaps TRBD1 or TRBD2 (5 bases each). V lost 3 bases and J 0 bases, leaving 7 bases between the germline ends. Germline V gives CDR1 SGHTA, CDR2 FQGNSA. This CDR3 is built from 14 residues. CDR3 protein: CASSLGTSTDTQYF. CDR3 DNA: TGTGCCAGCAGCTTGGGGACGAGCACAGATACGCAGTATTTT.

For the CDR3, the DNA is TGTGCCAGCTCACCACGGGGAGCGGGGGCCGGAGGGGGTGAGCAGTTCTTC. Translating it yields CASSPRGAGAGGGEQFF. The genes are TRBV18 and TRBJ2-1; 8 nucleotides align to TRBD2. This CDR3 is 17 amino acids long. The germline CDR1 and CDR2 sequences are KGHSH and LQKENI. V was clipped by 1 base and J by 9 bases; unmatched bases: 14.

The CDR3 DNA sequence: TGTGCCAGCAGTTACTACCGGCATCAGCCCCAGCATTTT. Its protein is CASSYYRHQPQHF. V and J are TRBV6-5 and TRBJ1-5; D remains ambiguous. The V and J ends lost 1 base and 5 bases respectively, with 6 bases between them. The germline gives CDR1 MNHEY, CDR2 SVGAGI. The length of the CDR3 is 13 residues.

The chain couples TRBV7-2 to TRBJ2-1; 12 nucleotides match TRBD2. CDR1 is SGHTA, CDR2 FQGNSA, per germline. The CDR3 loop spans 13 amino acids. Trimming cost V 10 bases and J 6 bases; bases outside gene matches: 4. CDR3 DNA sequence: TGTGCCACGGGACTAGCGGGCTTCAATGAGCAGTTCTTC. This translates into CATGLAGFNEQFF. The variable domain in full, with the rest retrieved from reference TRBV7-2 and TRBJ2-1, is GAGVSQSPSNKVTEKGKDVELRCDPISGHTALYWYRQSLGQGLEFLIYFQGNSAPDKSGLPSDRFSAERTGGSVSTLTIQRTQQEDSAVYLCATGLAGFNEQFFGPGTRLTVL.

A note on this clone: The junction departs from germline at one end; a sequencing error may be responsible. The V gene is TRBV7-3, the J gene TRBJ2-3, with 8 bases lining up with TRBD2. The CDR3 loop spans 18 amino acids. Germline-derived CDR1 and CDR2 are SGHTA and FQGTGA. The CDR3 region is CASSLMAGGLPGTDTQYF. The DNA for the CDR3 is TGTGCCAGCAGTTTAATGGCGGGGGGCCTTCCGGGCACAGATACGCAGTATTTT.

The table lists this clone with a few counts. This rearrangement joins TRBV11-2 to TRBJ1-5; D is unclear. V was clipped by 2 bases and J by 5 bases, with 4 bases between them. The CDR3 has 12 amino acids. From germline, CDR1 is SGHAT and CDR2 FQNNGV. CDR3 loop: CASSLRDQPQHF. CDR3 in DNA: TGTGCCAGCAGCTTACGGGATCAGCCCCAGCATTTT.

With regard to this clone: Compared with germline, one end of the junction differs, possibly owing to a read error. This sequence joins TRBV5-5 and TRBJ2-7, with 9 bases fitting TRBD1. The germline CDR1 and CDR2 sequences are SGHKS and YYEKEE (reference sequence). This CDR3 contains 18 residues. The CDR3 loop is CASNWSDRGPKHSNEQYF. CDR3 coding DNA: TGTGCCAGCAACTGGTCGGACAGGGGACCCAAACACTCCAACGAGCAGTACTTC.

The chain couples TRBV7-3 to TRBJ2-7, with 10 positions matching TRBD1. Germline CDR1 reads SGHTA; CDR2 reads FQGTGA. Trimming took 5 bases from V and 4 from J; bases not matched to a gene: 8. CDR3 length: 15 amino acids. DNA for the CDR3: TGTGCCAGCAGCCCCCGGGACAGGGGATCGTACGAGCAGTACTTC. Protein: CASSPRDRGSYEQYF. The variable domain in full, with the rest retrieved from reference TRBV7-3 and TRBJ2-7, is GAGVSQTPSNKVTEKGKYVELRCDPISGHTALYWYRQSLGQGPEFLIYFQGTGAADDSGLPNDRFFAVRPEGSVSTLKIQRTERGDSAVYLCASSPRDRGSYEQYFGPGTRLTVT.

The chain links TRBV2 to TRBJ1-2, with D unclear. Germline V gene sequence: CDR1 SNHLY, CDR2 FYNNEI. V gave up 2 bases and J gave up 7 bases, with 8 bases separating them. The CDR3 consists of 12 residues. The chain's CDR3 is CASSEFLGGYTF. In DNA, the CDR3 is TGTGCCAGCAGTGAATTTTTAGGTGGCTACACCTTC.

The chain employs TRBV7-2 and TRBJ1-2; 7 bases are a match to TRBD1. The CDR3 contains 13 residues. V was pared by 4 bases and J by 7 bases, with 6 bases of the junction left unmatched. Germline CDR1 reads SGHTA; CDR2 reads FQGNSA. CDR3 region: CASSSTGAGGYTF. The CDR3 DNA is TGTGCCAGCAGCTCTACAGGGGCAGGTGGCTACACCTTC.

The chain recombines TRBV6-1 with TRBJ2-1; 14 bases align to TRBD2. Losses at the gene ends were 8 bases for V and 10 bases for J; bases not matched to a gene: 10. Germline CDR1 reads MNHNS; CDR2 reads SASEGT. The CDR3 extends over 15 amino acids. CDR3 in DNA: TGTGCCAGCGGAATGACTAGCGGGGGGGCCGCGGAGCAGTTCTTC. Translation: CASGMTSGGAAEQFF.

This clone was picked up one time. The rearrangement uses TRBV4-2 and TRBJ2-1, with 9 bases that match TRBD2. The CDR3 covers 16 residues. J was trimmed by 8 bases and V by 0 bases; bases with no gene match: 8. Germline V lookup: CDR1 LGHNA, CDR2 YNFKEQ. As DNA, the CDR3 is TGTGCCAGCAGCCAAGAGACAATAGCGGGGGCCTATGAGCAGTTCTTC. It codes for CASSQETIAGAYEQFF.

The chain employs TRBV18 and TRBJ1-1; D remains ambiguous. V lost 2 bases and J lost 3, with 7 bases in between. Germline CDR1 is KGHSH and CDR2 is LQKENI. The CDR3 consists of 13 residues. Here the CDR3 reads CASSPKEYTEAFF. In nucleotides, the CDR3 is TGTGCCAGCTCACCAAAAGAGTACACTGAAGCTTTCTTT.

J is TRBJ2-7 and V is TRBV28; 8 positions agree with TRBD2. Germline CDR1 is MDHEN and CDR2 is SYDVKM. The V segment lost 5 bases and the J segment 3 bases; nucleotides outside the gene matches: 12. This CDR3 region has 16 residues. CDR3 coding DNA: TGTGCCAGCAGTACCCGACTAGCGCTATTCCGCTACGAGCAGTACTTC. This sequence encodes CASSTRLALFRYEQYF.

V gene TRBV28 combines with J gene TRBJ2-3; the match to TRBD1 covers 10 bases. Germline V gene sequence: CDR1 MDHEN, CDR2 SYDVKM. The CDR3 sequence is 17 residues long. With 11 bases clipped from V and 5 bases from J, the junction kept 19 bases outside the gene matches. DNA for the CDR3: TGTGCCCACCGGGACAGGGGCCGCCCGCGCACCGGAGATACGCAGTATTTT. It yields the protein CAHRDRGRPRTGDTQYF.

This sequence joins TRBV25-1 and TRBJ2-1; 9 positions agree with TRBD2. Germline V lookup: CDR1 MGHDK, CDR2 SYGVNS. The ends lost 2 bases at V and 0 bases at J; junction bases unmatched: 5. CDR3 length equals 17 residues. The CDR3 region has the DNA TGTGCCAGCAGTGAAATCGGGACTAGCCGCTCCTACAATGAGCAGTTCTTC. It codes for CASSEIGTSRSYNEQFF.

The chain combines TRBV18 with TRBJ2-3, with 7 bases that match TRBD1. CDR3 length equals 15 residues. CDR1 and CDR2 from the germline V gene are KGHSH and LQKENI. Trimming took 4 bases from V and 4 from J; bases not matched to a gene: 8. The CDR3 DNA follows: TGTGCCAGCTCACAGGACAGGTCCTCACCAGATACGCAGTATTTT. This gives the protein CASSQDRSSPDTQYF.

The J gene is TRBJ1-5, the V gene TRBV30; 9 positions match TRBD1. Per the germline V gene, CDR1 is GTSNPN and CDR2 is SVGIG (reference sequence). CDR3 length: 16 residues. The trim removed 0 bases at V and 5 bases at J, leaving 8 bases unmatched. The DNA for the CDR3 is TGTGCCTGGAGTGTACGGAACAGGGGGCGAGATCAGCCCCAGCATTTT. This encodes CAWSVRNRGRDQPQHF.

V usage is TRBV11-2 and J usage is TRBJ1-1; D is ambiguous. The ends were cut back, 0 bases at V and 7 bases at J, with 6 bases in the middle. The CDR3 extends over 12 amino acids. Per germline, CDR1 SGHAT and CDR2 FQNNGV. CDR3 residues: CASSLDSSEAFF. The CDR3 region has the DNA TGTGCCAGCAGCTTAGACTCCAGTGAAGCTTTCTTT.

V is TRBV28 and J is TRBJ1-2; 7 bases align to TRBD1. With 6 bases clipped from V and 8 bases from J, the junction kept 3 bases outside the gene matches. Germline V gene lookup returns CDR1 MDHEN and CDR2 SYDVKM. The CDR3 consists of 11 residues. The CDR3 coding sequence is TGTGCCAGCAGGTACAGGGGCGGCTACACCTTC. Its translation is CASRYRGGYTF.

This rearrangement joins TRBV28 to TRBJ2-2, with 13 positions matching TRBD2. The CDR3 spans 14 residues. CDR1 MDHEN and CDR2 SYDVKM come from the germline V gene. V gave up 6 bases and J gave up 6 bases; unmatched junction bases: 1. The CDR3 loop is CASRGLAGPGELFF. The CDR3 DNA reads TGTGCCAGCAGGGGACTAGCGGGACCCGGGGAGCTGTTTTTT.

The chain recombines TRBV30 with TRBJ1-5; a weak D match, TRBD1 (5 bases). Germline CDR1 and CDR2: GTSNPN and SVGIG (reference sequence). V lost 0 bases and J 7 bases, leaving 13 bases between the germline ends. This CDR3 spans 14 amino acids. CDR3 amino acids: CAWSVTAGGQPQHF. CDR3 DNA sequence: TGTGCCTGGAGTGTGACAGCCGGCGGACAGCCCCAGCATTTT.

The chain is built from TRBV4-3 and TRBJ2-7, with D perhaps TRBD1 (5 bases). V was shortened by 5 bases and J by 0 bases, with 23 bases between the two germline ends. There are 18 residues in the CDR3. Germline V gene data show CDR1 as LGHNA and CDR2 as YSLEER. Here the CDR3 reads CASSYNLARGKLSYEQYF. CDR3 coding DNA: TGCGCCAGCAGCTACAATTTAGCTAGGGGAAAGCTCTCCTACGAGCAGTACTTC.

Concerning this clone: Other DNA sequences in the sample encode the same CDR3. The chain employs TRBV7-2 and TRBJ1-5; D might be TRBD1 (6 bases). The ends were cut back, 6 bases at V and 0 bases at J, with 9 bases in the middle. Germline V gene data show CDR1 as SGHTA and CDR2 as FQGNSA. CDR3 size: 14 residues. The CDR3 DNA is TGTGCCAGCAGTCACAGGGATAGCAATCAGCCCCAGCATTTT. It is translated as CASSHRDSNQPQHF.